This T cell receptor beta chain was recorded in a study of T cell responses to AZD1222 COVID-19 vaccine. Overall study findings and caveats: Donors in the cohort were predominantly white British and more often female, and clonal diversity was possibly underestimated.

Germline V CDR1 and CDR2: SEHNR, FQNEAQ (reference sequence). V shed 3 bases and J shed 1 base, with 13 bases lying between them. The CDR3 runs to 16 residues. Using immunoSEQ multiplex PCR, the repertoire was profiled, and TCRdb retains in-frame clones only, with some absent. The sample includes around 140,000 clones, more than 85% seen only once; the top ten take roughly 4%. Concerning this clone: Its antigen is undetermined.

This sequence joins TRBV7-9 and TRBJ2-1, with a weak D call TRBD2 (6 bases). The TCR was taken from an adult who received the AZD1222 COVID-19 vaccine. Sequencing was performed on peripheral blood, taken 28 days after the second AZD1222 dose. For the CDR3, the DNA is TGTGCCAGCAGCTTGAATGGGGGAGGATCCTACAATGAGCAGTTCTTC. Translating gives CASSLNGGGSYNEQFF.